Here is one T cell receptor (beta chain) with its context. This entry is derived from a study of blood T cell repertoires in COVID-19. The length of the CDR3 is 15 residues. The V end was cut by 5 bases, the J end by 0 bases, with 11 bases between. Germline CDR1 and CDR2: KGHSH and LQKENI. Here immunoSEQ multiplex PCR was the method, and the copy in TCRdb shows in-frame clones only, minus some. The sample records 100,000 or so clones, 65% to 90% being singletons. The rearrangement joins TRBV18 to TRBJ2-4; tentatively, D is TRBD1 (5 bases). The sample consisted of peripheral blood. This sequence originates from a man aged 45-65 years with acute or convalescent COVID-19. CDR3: CASSGQLLAKNIQYF. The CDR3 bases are TGTGCCAGCTCAGGACAACTACTAGCCAAAAACATTCAGTACTTC.